This TCR beta chain was retrieved from a study of T-cell reconstitution after alpha-beta-depleted transplantation in children (dated by TCRdb to 2016 to 2018). About the full investigation: The study quantitatively tracked T-cell immune reconstitution after TCRalphabeta/CD19-depleted allogeneic hematopoietic cell transplantation in children using TCR repertoire profiling.

CDR1 DFQATT and CDR2 SNEGSKA were looked up in the germline V gene (reference sequence). The CDR3 holds 13 amino acids from the cysteine to the phenylalanine. The only DNA kept is the CDR3, 39 bases in frame from the first base. At the junction V is shortened by 2 bases and J by 7 bases, with 14 bases in between. This clonotype occurred a few times. What this receptor recognizes is not known. Qualities for individual bases were not recorded, and no much larger clone is one base off. Receptors were amplified or captured by PCR. The instrument given in TCRdb is Illumina HiSeq 2500. To normalize quantification of the TCRbeta repertoire, the TCR libraries were built with molecular barcoding that relied on unique molecular identifiers. Through fastp at Q25 and MiXCR, TCRdb rebuilt clones from the public reads, retaining in-frame beta chains. A single entry per CDR3 protein holds the most common genes and DNA from its merged rows. The sample table shows 400,000 to 500,000 distinct CDR3 sequences, and about 11% are seen once. The ten largest make up roughly 6% of the sample.

The rearranged segments are TRBV20-1 and TRBJ1-2, with no D gene named confidently. The clonotype comes from a human donor who donated a stem cell graft to a child with acute myeloid leukemia. The source material was PBMCs from the stem cell graft donor, sampled from the stem cell graft. This receptor carries the CDR3 CSARLPGIGGYTF. The sequenced DNA is TGCAGTGCTAGACTCCCCGGGATAGGTGGCTACACCTTC.